This TCR beta chain was captured in a study of CD8+CD57+ T cells in acquired aplastic anemia. Study-wide background: The study obtained an average of around 2.9 ug of DNA from sorted CD4+ and CD8+ cells. Whole-study results and caveats: Patients and controls shared around 30 CD8+ CDR3 sequences.

Genomic DNA constituted the template upon which TCR beta VDJ and CDR3 profiling was performed. MiXCR was run by TCRdb on the reads, yielding one entry per CDR3 protein. The sample contains some 64,000 distinct CDR3 sequences, 50% to 70% of which appear only once. This clonotype was counted at least ten times. The antigen is undetermined. The CDR3 spans 21 residues. V lost 0 bases to trimming and J lost 6 bases, with 33 bases between them. The germline CDR1 and CDR2 sequences are DFQATT and SNEGSKA (reference sequence). Sequencing was performed on sorted CD4+, CD8+, or CD8+CD57+ T cells (not recorded which) from PBMCs. The receptor was derived from a human donor in good health, serving as a control. The chain uses TRBV20-1 and TRBJ1-5; a possible D gene is TRBD1 (5 bases). The CDR3 DNA is TGCAGTGCTAGAGATTGGAGGAAAAGGACACCTGAAGTTGGCTTGAGTCAGCCCCAGCATTTT. Translating gives CSARDWRKRTPEVGLSQPQHF.